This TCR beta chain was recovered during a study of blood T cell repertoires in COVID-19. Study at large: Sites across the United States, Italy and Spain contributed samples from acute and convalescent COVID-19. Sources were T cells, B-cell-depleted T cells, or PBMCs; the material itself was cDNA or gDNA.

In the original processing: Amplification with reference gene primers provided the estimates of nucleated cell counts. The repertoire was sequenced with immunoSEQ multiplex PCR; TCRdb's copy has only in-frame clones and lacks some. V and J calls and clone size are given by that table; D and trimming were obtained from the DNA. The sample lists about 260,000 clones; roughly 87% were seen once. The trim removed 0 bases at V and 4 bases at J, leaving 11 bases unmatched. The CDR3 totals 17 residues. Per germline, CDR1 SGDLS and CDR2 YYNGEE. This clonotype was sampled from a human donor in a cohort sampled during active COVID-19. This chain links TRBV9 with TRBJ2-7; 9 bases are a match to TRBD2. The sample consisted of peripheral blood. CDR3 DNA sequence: TGTGCCAGCAGCGTAGGTGGTAGCGGGAGTCGCTATTACGAGCAGTACTTC. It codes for CASSVGGSGSRYYEQYF.